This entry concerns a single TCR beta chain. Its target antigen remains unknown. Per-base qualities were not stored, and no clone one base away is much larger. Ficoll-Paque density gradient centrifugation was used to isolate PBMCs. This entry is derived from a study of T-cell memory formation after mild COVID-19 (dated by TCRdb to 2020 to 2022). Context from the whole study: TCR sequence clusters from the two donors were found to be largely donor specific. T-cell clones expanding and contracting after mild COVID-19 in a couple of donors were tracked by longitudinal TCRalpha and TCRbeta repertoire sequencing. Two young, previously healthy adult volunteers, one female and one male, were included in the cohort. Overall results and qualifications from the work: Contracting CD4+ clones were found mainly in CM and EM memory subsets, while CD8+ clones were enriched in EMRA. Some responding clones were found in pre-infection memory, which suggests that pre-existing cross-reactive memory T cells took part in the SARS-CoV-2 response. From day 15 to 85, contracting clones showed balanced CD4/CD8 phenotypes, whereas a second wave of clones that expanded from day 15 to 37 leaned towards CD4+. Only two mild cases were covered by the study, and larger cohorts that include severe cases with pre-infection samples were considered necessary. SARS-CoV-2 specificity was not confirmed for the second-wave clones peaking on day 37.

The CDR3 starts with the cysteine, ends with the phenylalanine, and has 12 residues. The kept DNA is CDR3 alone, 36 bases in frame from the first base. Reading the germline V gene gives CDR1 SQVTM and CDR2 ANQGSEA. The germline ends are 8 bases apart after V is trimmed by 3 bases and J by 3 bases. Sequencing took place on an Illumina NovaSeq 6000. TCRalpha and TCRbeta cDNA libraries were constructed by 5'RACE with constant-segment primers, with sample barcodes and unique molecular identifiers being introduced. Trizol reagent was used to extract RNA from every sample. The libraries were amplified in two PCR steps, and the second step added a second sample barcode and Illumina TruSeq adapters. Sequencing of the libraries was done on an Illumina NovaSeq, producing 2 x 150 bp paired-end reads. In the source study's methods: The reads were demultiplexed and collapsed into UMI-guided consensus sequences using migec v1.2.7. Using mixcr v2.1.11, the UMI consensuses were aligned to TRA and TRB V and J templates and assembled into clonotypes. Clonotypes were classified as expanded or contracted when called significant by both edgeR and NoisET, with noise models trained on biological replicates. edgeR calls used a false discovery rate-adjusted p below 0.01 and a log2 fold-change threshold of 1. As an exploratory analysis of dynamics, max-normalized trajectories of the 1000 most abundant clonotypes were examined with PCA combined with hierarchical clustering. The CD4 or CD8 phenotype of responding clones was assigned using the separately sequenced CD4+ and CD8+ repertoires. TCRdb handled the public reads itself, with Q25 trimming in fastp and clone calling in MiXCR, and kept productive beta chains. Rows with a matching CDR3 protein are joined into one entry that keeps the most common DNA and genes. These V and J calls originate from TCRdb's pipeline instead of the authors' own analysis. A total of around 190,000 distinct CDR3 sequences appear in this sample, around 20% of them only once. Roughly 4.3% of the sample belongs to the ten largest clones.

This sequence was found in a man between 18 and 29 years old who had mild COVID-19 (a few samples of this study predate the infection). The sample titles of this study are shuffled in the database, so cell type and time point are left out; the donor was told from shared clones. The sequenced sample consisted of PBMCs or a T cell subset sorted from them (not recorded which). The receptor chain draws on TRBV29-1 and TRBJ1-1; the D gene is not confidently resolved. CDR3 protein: CSVDSGYTEAFF. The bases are TGCAGCGTTGATTCGGGGTACACTGAAGCTTTCTTT.